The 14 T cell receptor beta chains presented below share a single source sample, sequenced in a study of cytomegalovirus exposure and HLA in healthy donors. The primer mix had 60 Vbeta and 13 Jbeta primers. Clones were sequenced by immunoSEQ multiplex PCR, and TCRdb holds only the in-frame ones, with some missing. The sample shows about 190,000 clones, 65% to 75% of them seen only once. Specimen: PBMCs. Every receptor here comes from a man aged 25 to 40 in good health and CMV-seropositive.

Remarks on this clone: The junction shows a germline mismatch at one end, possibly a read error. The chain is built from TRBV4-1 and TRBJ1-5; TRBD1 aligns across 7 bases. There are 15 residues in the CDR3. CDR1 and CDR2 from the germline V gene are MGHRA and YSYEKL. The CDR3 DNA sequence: TGTGCCAGCAGCCAAACCTTGACAGGGCATCAGCCCCAGCATTTT. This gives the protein CASSQTLTGHQPQHF.

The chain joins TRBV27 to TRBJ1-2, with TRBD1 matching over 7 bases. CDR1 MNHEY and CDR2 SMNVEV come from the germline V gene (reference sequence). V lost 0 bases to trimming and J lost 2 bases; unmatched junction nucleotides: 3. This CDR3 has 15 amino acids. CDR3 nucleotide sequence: TGTGCCAGCAGTTTATCTATACAGGGGAACTATGGCTACACCTTC. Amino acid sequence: CASSLSIQGNYGYTF.

This CDR3 reads CASSLAGGLQFF. The CDR3 DNA is TGTGCCAGCAGCTTAGCTGGGGGACTGCAGTTCTTC. The chain is built from TRBV7-8 and TRBJ2-1; possibly TRBD2 for D (6 bases). CDR1 SGHVS and CDR2 FQNEAQ come from the germline V gene. The CDR3 is 12 residues long. Trimming left V 0 bases short and J 12 bases short, with 9 bases between.

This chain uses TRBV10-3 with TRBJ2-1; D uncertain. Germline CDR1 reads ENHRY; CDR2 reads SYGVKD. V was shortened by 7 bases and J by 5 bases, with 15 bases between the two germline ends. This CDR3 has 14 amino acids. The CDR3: CAIIGLAAHNEQFF. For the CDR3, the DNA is TGTGCCATCATCGGTCTCGCGGCACACAATGAGCAGTTCTTC.

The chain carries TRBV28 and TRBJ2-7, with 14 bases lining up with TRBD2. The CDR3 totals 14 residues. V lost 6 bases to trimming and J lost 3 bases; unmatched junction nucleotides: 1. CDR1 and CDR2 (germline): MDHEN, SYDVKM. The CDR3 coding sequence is TGTGCCAGCAGGGGACTAGCGGGGGTCTACGAGCAGTACTTC. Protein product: CASRGLAGVYEQYF.

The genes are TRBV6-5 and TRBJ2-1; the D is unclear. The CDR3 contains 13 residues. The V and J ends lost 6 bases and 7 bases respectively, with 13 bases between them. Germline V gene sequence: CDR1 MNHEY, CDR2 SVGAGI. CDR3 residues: CASSLYPRNEQFF. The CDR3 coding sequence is TGTGCCAGCAGCCTTTACCCTAGGAATGAGCAGTTCTTC.

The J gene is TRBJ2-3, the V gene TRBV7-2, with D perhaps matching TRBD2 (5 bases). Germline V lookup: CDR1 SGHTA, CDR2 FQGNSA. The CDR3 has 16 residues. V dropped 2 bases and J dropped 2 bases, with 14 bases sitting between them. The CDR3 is CASSLLGLDFTDTQYF. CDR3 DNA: TGTGCCAGCAGCTTACTGGGTTTGGACTTCACAGATACGCAGTATTTT. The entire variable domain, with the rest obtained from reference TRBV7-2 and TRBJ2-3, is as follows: GAGVSQSPSNKVTEKGKDVELRCDPISGHTALYWYRQSLGQGLEFLIYFQGNSAPDKSGLPSDRFSAERTGGSVSTLTIQRTQQEDSAVYLCASSLLGLDFTDTQYFGPGTRLTVL.

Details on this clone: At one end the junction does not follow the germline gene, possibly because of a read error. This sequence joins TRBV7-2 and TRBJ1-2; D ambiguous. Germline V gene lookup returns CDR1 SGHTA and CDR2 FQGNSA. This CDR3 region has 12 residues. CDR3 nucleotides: TGTGCCAGCAGCGTAACAGTGGAGGGCTACACCTTT. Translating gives CASSVTVEGYTF. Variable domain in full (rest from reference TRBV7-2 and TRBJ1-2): GAGVSQSPSNKVTEKGKDVELRCDPISGHTALYWYRQSLGQGLEFLIYFQGNSAPDKSGLPSDRFSAERTGGSVSTLTIQRTQQEDSAVYLCASSVTVEGYTFGSGTRLTVV.

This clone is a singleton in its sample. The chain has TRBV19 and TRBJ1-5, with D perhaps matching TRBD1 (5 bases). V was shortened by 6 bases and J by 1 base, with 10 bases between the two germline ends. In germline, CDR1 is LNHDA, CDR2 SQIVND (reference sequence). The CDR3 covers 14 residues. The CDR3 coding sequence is TGTGCCAGTAGACAGGTGGAGAGCAATCAGCCCCAGCATTTT. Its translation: CASRQVESNQPQHF.

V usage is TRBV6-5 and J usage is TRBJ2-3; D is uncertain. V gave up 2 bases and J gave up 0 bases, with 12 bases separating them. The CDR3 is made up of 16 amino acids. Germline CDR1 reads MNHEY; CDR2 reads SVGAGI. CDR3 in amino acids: CASSYKIARSTDTQYF. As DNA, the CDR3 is TGTGCCAGCAGTTACAAAATAGCTCGCAGCACAGATACGCAGTATTTT.

CDR3 protein: CASSLTGYTGELFF. The DNA for the CDR3 is TGTGCCAGCAGTCTGACAGGGTACACCGGGGAGCTGTTTTTT. This sequence joins TRBV2 and TRBJ2-2; 7 bases agree with TRBD1. CDR3 size: 14 residues. V dropped 5 bases and J dropped 3; count of bases not matched to a gene: 3. Germline V CDR1 and CDR2: SNHLY, FYNNEI.

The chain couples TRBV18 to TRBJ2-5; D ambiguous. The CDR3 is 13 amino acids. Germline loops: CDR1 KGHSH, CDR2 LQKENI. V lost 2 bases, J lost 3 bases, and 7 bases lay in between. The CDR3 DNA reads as TGTGCCAGCTCACCAGGCGACAAAGAGACCCAGTACTTC. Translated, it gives CASSPGDKETQYF.

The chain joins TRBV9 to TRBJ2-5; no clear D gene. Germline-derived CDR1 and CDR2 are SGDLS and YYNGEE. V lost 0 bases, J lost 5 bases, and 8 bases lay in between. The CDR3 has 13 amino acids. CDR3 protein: CASSVEVRETQYF. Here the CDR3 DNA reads TGTGCCAGCAGCGTAGAAGTTCGGGAGACCCAGTACTTC.

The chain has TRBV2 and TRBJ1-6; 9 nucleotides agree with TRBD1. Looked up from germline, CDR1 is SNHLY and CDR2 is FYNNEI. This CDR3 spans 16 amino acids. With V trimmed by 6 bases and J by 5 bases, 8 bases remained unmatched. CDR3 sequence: CASRPPQGADNSPLHF. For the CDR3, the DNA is TGTGCCAGCAGGCCCCCACAGGGGGCAGATAATTCACCCCTCCACTTT.